This T cell receptor beta chain was retrieved from a study of blood T cell repertoires in COVID-19. Background on the study: There were acute and convalescent COVID-19 samples, and they came from the United States, Italy and Spain. Sources were T cells, B-cell-depleted T cells, or PBMCs; the material itself was cDNA or gDNA.

CDR3 size: 14 residues. Trimming took off 4 bases at V and 3 bases at J, with 13 bases between the two ends. Looked up from germline, CDR1 is SEHNR and CDR2 is FQNEAQ (reference sequence). Original data processing: Researchers report that nucleated cell counts were estimated from reference gene primer amplification. The protocol was immunoSEQ multiplex PCR, while the TCRdb copy is restricted to in-frame clones and leaves out a portion. V, J and clone size derive from that table, while D and trimming were established from the DNA sequence. This repertoire shows 140,000 to 150,000 clones, over 75% found once; its top ten account for 6.5% to 9.5%. Patients of the Seattle cohort, enrolled during active infection, were followed longitudinally.

The rearrangement uses TRBV7-9 and TRBJ2-7; D possibly corresponds to TRBD1 (6 bases). The sequenced sample was peripheral blood. This clonotype originated in a woman aged 55-69 years with COVID-19, enrolled during active disease. The CDR3 loop reads CASSSRDTDYEQYF. The CDR3 coding sequence is TGTGCCAGCAGCTCCCGGGACACCGACTACGAGCAGTACTTC.